This T cell receptor beta chain is drawn from a study of PD-1 blockade in classical Hodgkin lymphoma. Time point meaning: newly diagnosed, previously untreated cHL patient sample. CD8+ T cell isolation from thawed PBMCs was performed by magnetic negative selection. V lost 5 bases, J lost 0 bases, and 5 bases lay in between. CDR3 size: 13 residues. Germline loops: CDR1 MGHDK, CDR2 SYGVNS. Some clones are missing from TCRdb's copy, which holds only in-frame ones; the method was immunoSEQ multiplex PCR. This repertoire shows fewer than 5,500 clones, approximately 87% found once; its top ten account for 20% to 25%.

Sequenced sample: CD8+ T cells from blood. The TCR sequence derives from a human donor with classical Hodgkin lymphoma. The genes are TRBV25-1 and TRBJ2-1; D gene unclear. The CDR3 sequence: CASSSSSYNEQFF. The CDR3 DNA sequence: TGTGCCAGCAGTAGCAGCTCCTACAATGAGCAGTTCTTC.